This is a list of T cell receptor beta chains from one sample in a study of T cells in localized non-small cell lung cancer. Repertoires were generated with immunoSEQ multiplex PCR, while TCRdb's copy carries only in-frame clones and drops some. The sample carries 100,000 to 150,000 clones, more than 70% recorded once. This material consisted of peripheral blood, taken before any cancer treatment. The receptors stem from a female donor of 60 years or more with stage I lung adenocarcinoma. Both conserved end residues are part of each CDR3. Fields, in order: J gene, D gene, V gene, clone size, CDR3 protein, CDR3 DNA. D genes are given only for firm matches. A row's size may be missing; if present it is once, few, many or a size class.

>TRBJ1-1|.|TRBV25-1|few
CASSESGHLNTEAFF
TGTGCCAGCAGTGAATCTGGACACCTGAACACTGAAGCTTTCTTT
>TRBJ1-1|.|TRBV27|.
CASSSVGDYGMDTEAFF
TGTGCCAGCAGTTCCGTGGGGGATTACGGGATGGACACTGAAGCTTTCTTT
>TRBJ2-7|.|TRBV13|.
CASSLAGLYEQYF
TGTGCCAGCAGCTTAGCGGGACTCTACGAGCAGTACTTC
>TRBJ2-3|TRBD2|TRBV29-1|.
CSVDRLAGTDTQYF
TGCAGCGTTGACAGGCTAGCGGGAACAGATACGCAGTATTTT
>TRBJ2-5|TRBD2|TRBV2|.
CASRRRLASGRKETQYF
TGTGCCAGCAGACGCCGTCTGGCTAGCGGGAGGAAAGAGACCCAGTACTTC
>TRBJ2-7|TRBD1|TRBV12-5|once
CASGLIAGTGDLEQYF
TGTGCTAGTGGTTTGATCGCCGGGACAGGGGATCTCGAGCAGTACTTC
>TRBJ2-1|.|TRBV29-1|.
CSGRGNNEQFF
TGCAGCGGGAGAGGGAACAATGAGCAGTTCTTC
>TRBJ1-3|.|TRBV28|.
CASALGGAGNTIYF
TGTGCCAGCGCCCTTGGAGGGGCTGGAAACACCATATATTTT
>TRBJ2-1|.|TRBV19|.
CASSLDHEQFF
TGTGCCAGTAGTTTGGACCATGAGCAGTTCTTC
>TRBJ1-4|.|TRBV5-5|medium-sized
CASSAYLTDAKLFF
TGTGCCAGCAGCGCATACCTCACAGACGCGAAGCTGTTTTTT
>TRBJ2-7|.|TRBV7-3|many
CASSLRPTSSYEQYF
TGTGCCAGCAGCTTAAGGCCCACCAGCTCCTACGAGCAGTACTTC
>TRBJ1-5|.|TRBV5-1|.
CASSLGNTGQPQHF
TGCGCCAGCAGCTTGGGTAATACCGGGCAGCCCCAGCATTTT
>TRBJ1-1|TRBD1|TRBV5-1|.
CASSVGTGLNTEAFF
TGCGCCAGCAGCGTCGGGACAGGGCTGAACACTGAAGCTTTCTTT
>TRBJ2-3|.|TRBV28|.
CASSFGGASTDTQYF
TGTGCCAGCAGTTTTGGGGGTGCTAGCACAGATACGCAGTATTTT
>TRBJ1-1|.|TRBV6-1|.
CASSGKGSNTEAFF
TGTGCCAGCAGCGGGAAGGGTTCGAACACTGAAGCTTTCTTT
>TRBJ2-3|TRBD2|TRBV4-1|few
CASSKLAGSTDTQYF
TGCGCCAGCAGCAAACTAGCGGGAAGCACAGATACGCAGTATTTT
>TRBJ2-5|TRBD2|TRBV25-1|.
CASSPPSGTSGREEQYF
TGTGCCAGCAGCCCCCCTTCCGGGACTAGCGGGAGAGAGGAGCAGTACTTC
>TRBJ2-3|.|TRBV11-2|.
CASSSRDTQYF
TGTGCCAGCAGCTCTCGCGATACGCAGTATTTT
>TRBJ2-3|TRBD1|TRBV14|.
CASSQATGGYDTQYF
TGTGCCAGCAGCCAAGCGACAGGGGGCTACGATACGCAGTATTTT
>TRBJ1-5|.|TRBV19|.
CASSPVRDLYQPQHF
TGTGCCAGTTCACCTGTCCGGGACTTATATCAGCCCCAGCATTTT
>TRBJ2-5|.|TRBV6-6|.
CASSGPGLGETQYF
TGTGCCAGCAGTGGACCGGGTCTTGGAGAGACCCAGTACTTC
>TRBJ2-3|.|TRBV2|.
CASSAGGRWAPTDTQYF
TGTGCCAGCAGTGCTGGAGGGAGGTGGGCCCCCACAGATACGCAGTATTTT
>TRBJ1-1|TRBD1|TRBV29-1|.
CSVDPRTGPTEAFF
TGCAGCGTTGATCCCCGGACAGGGCCTACTGAAGCTTTCTTT
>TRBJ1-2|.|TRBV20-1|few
CSVTGSYGYTF
TGCAGTGTTACAGGGTCCTATGGCTACACCTTC
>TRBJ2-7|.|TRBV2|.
CASSPSSGGRLPLYF
TGTGCCAGCAGTCCTTCGAGCGGAGGCCGTCTTCCTCTGTACTTC
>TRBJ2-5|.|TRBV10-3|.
CAISESALSSGETQYF
TGTGCCATCAGTGAGTCGGCCCTCTCATCGGGGGAGACCCAGTACTTC
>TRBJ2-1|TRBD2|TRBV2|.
CAISGSNGNEQFF
TGTGCCATTAGCGGGAGTAACGGCAATGAGCAGTTCTTC
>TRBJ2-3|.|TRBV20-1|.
CSTQQTDTQYF
TGCAGTACCCAACAAACAGATACGCAGTATTTT
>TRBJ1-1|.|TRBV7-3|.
CASSFYWGTEAFF
TGTGCCAGCAGCTTTTATTGGGGTACTGAAGCTTTCTTT
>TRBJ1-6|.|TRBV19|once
CASSDRRENSPLHF
TGTGCCAGTAGTGACCGACGGGAAAATTCACCCCTCCACTTT
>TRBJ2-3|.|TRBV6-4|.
CASSSSIGDTQYF
TGTGCCAGCAGTTCCAGTATTGGAGATACGCAGTATTTT
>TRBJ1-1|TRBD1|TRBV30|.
CAWGTGTNTEAFF
TGTGCCTGGGGGACAGGGACGAACACTGAAGCTTTCTTT
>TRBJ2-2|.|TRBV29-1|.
CSVRLGTTNTGELFF
TGCAGCGTTCGTCTTGGGACCACGAACACCGGGGAGCTGTTTTTT
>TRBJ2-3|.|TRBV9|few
CASSVGPLGADTQYF
TGTGCCAGCAGCGTAGGTCCCCTAGGCGCAGATACGCAGTATTTT
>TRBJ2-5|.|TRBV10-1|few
CASSEAGTDQETQYF
TGCGCCAGCAGTGAGGCTGGGACGGACCAAGAGACCCAGTACTTC
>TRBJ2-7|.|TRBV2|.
CAGSLRLTYEQYF
TGTGCCGGGTCTTTGCGGCTCACCTACGAGCAGTACTTC
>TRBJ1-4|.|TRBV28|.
CASRPGGREEKLFF
TGTGCCAGCAGACCCGGGGGCCGGGAGGAAAAACTGTTTTTT
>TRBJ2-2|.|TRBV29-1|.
CSVVSVPGELFF
TGCAGCGTCGTGAGTGTCCCCGGGGAGCTGTTTTTT
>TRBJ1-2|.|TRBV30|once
CAWSTVAPFDYGYTF
TGTGCCTGGAGTACAGTGGCCCCCTTCGACTATGGCTACACCTTC
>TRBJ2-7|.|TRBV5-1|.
CASSLGPGDEQYF
TGCGCCAGCAGCTTGGGGCCCGGGGACGAGCAGTACTTC
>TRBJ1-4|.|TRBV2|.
CASRPLPGTENEKLFF
TGTGCCAGCAGGCCCCTTCCAGGGACCGAGAATGAAAAACTGTTTTTT
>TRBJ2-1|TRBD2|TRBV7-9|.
CASSLARMTSGNNEQFF
TGTGCCAGCAGCTTAGCGCGTATGACTAGCGGGAACAATGAGCAGTTCTTC
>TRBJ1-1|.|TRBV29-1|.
CSVRVGSNTEAFF
TGCAGCGTCCGGGTTGGATCCAACACTGAAGCTTTCTTT
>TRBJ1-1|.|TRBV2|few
CASRGGREAFF
TGTGCCAGCCGGGGAGGACGTGAAGCTTTCTTT
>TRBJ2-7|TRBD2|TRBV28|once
CASRRTSVPYEQYF
TGTGCCAGCAGGCGTACTAGCGTTCCGTACGAGCAGTACTTC
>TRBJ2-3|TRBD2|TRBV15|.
CATSRGTVPGLAGGPRNTDTQYF
TGTGCCACCAGTCGAGGGACAGTACCGGGACTAGCGGGAGGGCCGAGGAACACAGATACGCAGTATTTT
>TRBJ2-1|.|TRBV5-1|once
CASSLAFGTTNNEQFF
TGCGCCAGCAGCTTGGCCTTCGGGACAACTAACAATGAGCAGTTCTTC
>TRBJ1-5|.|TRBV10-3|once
CASRDSLSNQPQHF
TGTGCCAGTCGGGACTCCCTTAGCAATCAGCCCCAGCATTTT
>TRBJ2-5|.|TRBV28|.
CASTRIQGPETQYF
TGTGCCAGCACCCGTATTCAGGGGCCGGAGACCCAGTACTTC
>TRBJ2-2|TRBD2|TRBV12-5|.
CASGLATSGRATGELFF
TGTGCTAGTGGTTTGGCTACTAGCGGGAGGGCTACCGGGGAGCTGTTTTTT
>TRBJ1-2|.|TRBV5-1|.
CASSSSRESLGYTF
TGCGCCAGCAGCTCGTCAAGGGAGAGTTTAGGCTACACCTTC
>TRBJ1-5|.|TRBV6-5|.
CASGGPVAGQPQHF
TGTGCCAGCGGAGGGCCAGTAGCGGGTCAGCCCCAGCATTTT
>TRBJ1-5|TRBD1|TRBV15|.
CATSNGLQGGLGNQPQHF
TGTGCCACCAGCAATGGACTGCAGGGGGGACTGGGCAATCAGCCCCAGCATTTT